The source of this T cell receptor (beta chain) is a study of T cells after somatic rescue of genetic block. Some clones are missing from TCRdb's copy, which holds only in-frame ones; the method was immunoSEQ multiplex PCR. The data contain 9,500 to 15,000 clones, around 70% of them singletons. V gave up 6 bases and J gave up 1 base, with 12 bases separating them. Germline loops: CDR1 MRHNA, CDR2 SNTAGT. The CDR3 is made up of 14 amino acids. The chain couples TRBV6-4 to TRBJ1-1; D not certain. This clonotype was sampled from a boy under 18. Sequences were obtained from peripheral blood mononuclear cells (PBMCs). The CDR3, as DNA: TGTGCCAGCAGATTAGAAGCAGGGAACACTGAAGCTTTCTTT. It codes for CASRLEAGNTEAFF.